Listed here are 13 T cell receptor beta chains from one sample, sequenced in a study of cytomegalovirus exposure and HLA in healthy donors. Vbeta (60) and Jbeta (13) primers were used in the PCR. Data came from immunoSEQ multiplex PCR; TCRdb stores just in-frame clones and leaves some out. The data show some 130,000 clones, roughly four fifths seen once. Sequenced: PBMCs. The receptor set was obtained from a male donor in good health and CMV-seropositive.

The chain uses TRBV2 and TRBJ2-7, with TRBD2 matching over 8 bases. This CDR3 is 13 amino acids long. Germline-derived CDR1 and CDR2 are SNHLY and FYNNEI. V was clipped by 4 bases and J by 3 bases; unmatched bases: 2. The CDR3: CASSGGRNYEQYF. The CDR3 nucleotides read TGTGCCAGCAGTGGCGGGAGGAACTACGAGCAGTACTTC. The full variable domain, in which reference TRBV2 and TRBJ2-7 provide the parts outside the CDR3, is EPEVTQTPSHQVTQMGQEVILRCVPISNHLYFYWYRQILGQKVEFLVSFYNNEISEKSEIFDDQFSVERPDGSNFTLKIRSTKLEDSAMYFCASSGGRNYEQYFGPGTRLTVT.

The chain recombines TRBV9 with TRBJ2-1; 9 positions agree with TRBD2. The CDR3 is 15 residues long. CDR1 is SGDLS and CDR2 is YYNGEE in the germline V gene. Trimming took 3 bases from V and 8 from J; bases not matched to a gene: 9. CDR3 DNA: TGTGCCAGCAGCGCGACTAGCGGATTAATCGATGAGCAGTTCTTC. The encoded protein is CASSATSGLIDEQFF.

The chain recombines TRBV5-6 with TRBJ1-3; 8 bases fit TRBD1. The CDR3 is made up of 15 amino acids. J was trimmed by 2 bases and V by 3 bases; bases with no gene match: 4. Germline V gene data show CDR1 as SGHDT and CDR2 as YYEEEE. The CDR3 DNA follows: TGTGCCAGCAGCTACAGACAGGGGACTGGAAACACCATATATTTT. It yields the protein CASSYRQGTGNTIYF.

CDR3 DNA: TGTGCCAGCAGAACCGCGGGACAGCTCTCTGGGGCCAACGTCCTGACTTTC. Protein: CASRTAGQLSGANVLTF. The chain has TRBV28 and TRBJ2-6, with D perhaps TRBD1 (7 bases). Per germline, CDR1 MDHEN and CDR2 SYDVKM. This CDR3 region has 17 residues. V lost 6 bases and J 0 bases, leaving 15 bases between the germline ends.

V is TRBV7-9 and J is TRBJ2-1, with 8 bases fitting TRBD2. The V gene end was trimmed by 5 bases and the J gene end by 4 bases; junction bases not matched to a gene: 10. This CDR3 spans 16 amino acids. Per germline, CDR1 SEHNR and CDR2 FQNEAQ (reference sequence). CDR3 coding DNA: TGTGCCAGCAGCCCTCGAATAGCGGGATATTACAATGAGCAGTTCTTC. It encodes CASSPRIAGYYNEQFF. Complete variable domain (other parts from reference TRBV7-9 and TRBJ2-1): DTGVSQNPRHKITKRGQNVTFRCDPISEHNRLYWYRQTLGQGPEFLTYFQNEAQLEKSRLLSDRFSAERPKGSFSTLEIQRTEQGDSAMYLCASSPRIAGYYNEQFFGPGTRLTVL.

The V and J genes are TRBV29-1 and TRBJ2-7; the match to TRBD1 covers 11 bases. J lost 5 bases, V lost 1 base, and 4 bases had no gene match. The CDR3 is 14 amino acids. CDR1 and CDR2 (germline): SQVTM, ANQGSEA. The CDR3 protein is CSVEVWTGGNEQYF. CDR3 DNA: TGCAGCGTTGAAGTTTGGACAGGGGGCAACGAGCAGTACTTC.

J is TRBJ2-1 and V is TRBV6-5, with 7 bases lining up with TRBD2. In germline, CDR1 is MNHEY, CDR2 SVGAGI. With V trimmed by 2 bases and J by 13 bases, 5 bases remained unmatched. The CDR3 has 12 amino acids. The CDR3 DNA sequence: TGTGCCAGCAGTTACGGGGCGGGAGATCAGTTCTTC. Protein: CASSYGAGDQFF.

The chain is built from TRBV18 and TRBJ1-1; weak D call: TRBD1 (5 bases). Trimming took 0 bases from V and 0 from J, leaving 8 bases between them. CDR3 length equals 15 residues. The germline gives CDR1 KGHSH, CDR2 LQKENI. Here the CDR3 DNA reads TGTGCCAGCTCACCACCCGGGGGGGTGAACACTGAAGCTTTCTTT. It translates to CASSPPGGVNTEAFF.

The genes are TRBV20-1 and TRBJ1-2; 8 nucleotides agree with TRBD1. With 6 bases clipped from V and 9 bases from J, the junction kept 6 bases outside the gene matches. The germline V gene has CDR1 DFQATT and CDR2 SNEGSKA (reference sequence). The CDR3 totals 11 residues. Here the CDR3 reads CSAHGQGRYTF. In DNA form, the CDR3 reads TGCAGTGCCCATGGACAGGGACGCTACACCTTC.

This chain connects TRBV5-5 to TRBJ1-3; the match to TRBD1 covers 8 bases. The CDR3 is 15 amino acids. Looked up from germline, CDR1 is SGHKS and CDR2 is YYEKEE (reference sequence). The V gene end was trimmed by 7 bases and the J gene end by 0 bases; junction bases not matched to a gene: 6. The DNA of the CDR3 is TGTGCCAGCCTCCCCACAGGGGGCTCTGGAAACACCATATATTTT. Protein product: CASLPTGGSGNTIYF.

The chain is built from TRBV19 and TRBJ2-2; tentatively, D is TRBD1 (6 bases). V lost 10 bases and J 8 bases, leaving 11 bases between the germline ends. The CDR3 spans 11 residues. Germline V CDR1 and CDR2: LNHDA, SQIVND (reference sequence). This chain's CDR3 is CATIQGGELFF. The CDR3 DNA is TGTGCCACCATCCAGGGGGGGGAGCTGTTTTTT. Drawing the rest from reference TRBV19 and TRBJ2-2, the complete variable domain is DGGITQSPKYLFRKEGQNVTLSCEQNLNHDAMYWYRQDPGQGLRLIYYSQIVNDFQKGDIAEGYSVSREKKESFPLTVTSAQKNPTAFYLCATIQGGELFFGEGSRLTVL.

V is TRBV5-4 and J is TRBJ2-1, with TRBD2 as a possible D gene (6 bases). The V end was cut by 2 bases, the J end by 8 bases, with 17 bases between. Germline CDR1 and CDR2: SGHNT and YYREEE (reference sequence). The CDR3 runs to 15 residues. CDR3 loop: CASSLGGAAADEQFF. The CDR3 nucleotides are TGTGCCAGCAGCTTAGGAGGGGCCGCTGCCGATGAGCAGTTCTTC.

This chain connects TRBV25-1 to TRBJ2-1; TRBD1 agrees at 8 bases. CDR1 MGHDK and CDR2 SYGVNS come from the germline V gene. This CDR3 contains 15 residues. Unmatched junction bases numbered 4, after V lost 3 bases and J lost 3 bases. The chain's CDR3 is CASSDYGQGYNEQFF. CDR3 DNA sequence: TGTGCCAGCAGTGATTACGGACAGGGCTACAATGAGCAGTTCTTC. Drawing the rest from reference TRBV25-1 and TRBJ2-1, the complete variable domain is EADIYQTPRYLVIGTGKKITLECSQTMGHDKMYWYQQDPGMELHLIHYSYGVNSTEKGDLSSESTVSRIRTEHFPLTLESARPSHTSQYLCASSDYGQGYNEQFFGPGTRLTVL.